A selection of T cell receptor beta chains follows, all from one sample in a study of early T cells in non-severe SARS-CoV-2 infection. One entry per CDR3 protein results from TCRdb running MiXCR on the 5' RACE reads. The sample shows tens of thousands of distinct CDR3 sequences, approximately 16% of them seen only once. The source material was whole blood, sampled at baseline. The receptor source for this set is an adult who was a healthcare worker with PCR-confirmed SARS-CoV-2 infection or an uninfected control (not recorded which). Each CDR3 is given with its conserved first and last residue. The D gene is left open where the match is weak. Size is omitted from some rows. Given values are once, few, many or a class for expanded clones.

>TRBV14|TRBJ2-1|few|TRBD1
TGTGCCAGCAGACGCACAGGGGAAAGCTCCTACAATGAGCAGTTCTTC
CASRRTGESSYNEQFF
>TRBV13|TRBJ2-7|.|.
TGTGCCAGCAGCAGCAGGGGGGTAATATCCTACGAGCAGTACTTC
CASSSRGVISYEQYF
>TRBV7-9|TRBJ2-3|few|TRBD2
TGTGCCAGCAGCTTAGTCCCTAGCGGGACAGATACGCAGTATTTT
CASSLVPSGTDTQYF
>TRBV20-1|TRBJ2-3|few|.
TGCAGTGCCAGTACTCGGGGGTTCCTAACAGATACGCAGTATTTT
CSASTRGFLTDTQYF
>TRBV2|TRBJ2-2|few|.
TGTGCCGGAAGGATCTCCGGGGAGCTGTTTTTT
CAGRISGELFF
>TRBV7-6|TRBJ2-1|few|TRBD2
TGTGCCAGCAGCCGGGCTACTAGCGTCCGTGAGCAGTTCTTC
CASSRATSVREQFF
>TRBV7-9|TRBJ2-7|many|.
TGTGCCAGCAGCCAAGGGGACAAACCCTACGAGCAGTACTTC
CASSQGDKPYEQYF
>TRBV7-6|TRBJ2-2|many|.
TGTGCCAGCAGCTTAGGAACCGGGCAGGCGAACACCGGGGAGCTGTTTTTT
CASSLGTGQANTGELFF
>TRBV7-8|TRBJ2-7|.|.
TGTGCCAGCAGCTTAGGAGCAGCGAGTTACGAGCAGTACTTC
CASSLGAASYEQYF
>TRBV11-2|TRBJ2-3|.|.
TGTGCCAGCAGCTTACAGGGTTACGGGACCACAGATACGCAGTATTTT
CASSLQGYGTTDTQYF
>TRBV7-8|TRBJ2-1|many|.
TGTGCCAGCAGGTCTATAGAAGGGTTTAACAATGAGCAGTTCTTC
CASRSIEGFNNEQFF
>TRBV2|TRBJ1-2|many|.
TGTGCCAGCAGGGGCGTTCCGACGGGATTCTATGGCTACACCTTC
CASRGVPTGFYGYTF
>TRBV18|TRBJ2-5|many|.
TGTGCCAGCTCACGAGATTGGAGCGGGACAGCTCAGAAAGAGACCCAGTACTTC
CASSRDWSGTAQKETQYF
>TRBV4-1|TRBJ1-1|.|.
TGCGCCAGCAGCCAAGAATGGGTGAACACTGAAGCTTTCTTT
CASSQEWVNTEAFF
>TRBV3-1|TRBJ2-6|few|.
TGTGCCAGCAGCTACTACACGACAGGAGCATCTGGGGCCAACGTCCTGACTTTC
CASSYYTTGASGANVLTF
>TRBV12-3/TRBV12-4|TRBJ1-2|.|.
TGTGCCAGCAGTTTACTACGGAACTATGGCTACACCTTC
CASSLLRNYGYTF
>TRBV18|TRBJ1-1|few|.
TGTGCCAGCTCACCAAACTTTGGGGACACTGAAGCTTTCTTT
CASSPNFGDTEAFF